Listed here are 15 T cell receptor beta chains from one sample, sequenced in a study of graft-versus-host responses after intestinal transplantation. Method: immunoSEQ multiplex PCR; TCRdb's copy keeps in-frame clones and lacks some. The repertoire consists of some 150,000 clones, with about nine tenths occurring once and the leading ten covering roughly 0.2%. Their cognate antigens are unknown. Specimen: unstimulated CD4+ T cells sorted from spleen or lymph node cells, collected before intestinal transplant. These receptors all come from a human donor who received an intestinal transplant.

The genes are TRBV27 and TRBJ1-1; TRBD1 is a possible D gene (5 bases). This CDR3 has 14 amino acids. From germline, CDR1 is MNHEY and CDR2 SMNVEV (reference sequence). Trimming cost V 6 bases and J 3 bases, with 14 bases left between them. The CDR3 sequence is CASSRGAPHTEAFF. The CDR3 DNA reads TGTGCCAGCAGCCGGGGCGCTCCCCACACTGAAGCTTTCTTT.

V and J are TRBV13 and TRBJ1-6; possibly TRBD1 for D (5 bases). The CDR3 totals 16 residues. Germline V CDR1 and CDR2: PRHDT, FYEKMQ (reference sequence). V lost 5 bases and J lost 6, with 17 bases in between. The CDR3 sequence is CASSPRTRKSNSPLHF. CDR3 coding DNA: TGTGCCAGCAGCCCAAGGACACGAAAAAGTAATTCACCCCTCCACTTT.

The gene calls are TRBV6-5 and TRBJ1-2; D not certain. V was clipped by 5 bases and J by 4 bases, with 11 bases between them. CDR1 and CDR2 (germline): MNHEY, SVGAGI. The CDR3 runs to 13 residues. In nucleotides, the CDR3 is TGTGCCAGCAGTGAGACACAAGTCTATGGCTACACCTTC. This codes for CASSETQVYGYTF.

This clone was found once. The rearrangement links TRBV27 to TRBJ1-2; a weak D match, TRBD1 (6 bases). V was pared by 10 bases and J by 8 bases, with 23 bases between. Germline lookup yields CDR1 MNHEY and CDR2 SMNVEV (reference sequence). The CDR3 contains 14 residues. This CDR3 reads CATRLNRVLGGYTF. CDR3 in DNA: TGTGCCACCAGATTGAACAGGGTCCTAGGAGGCTACACCTTC.

The chain uses TRBV11-3 and TRBJ2-1, with TRBD2 identical over 10 bases. The CDR3 length is 14 residues. The J segment lost 8 bases and the V segment lost 5 bases, leaving 6 bases of the junction unmatched. CDR1 and CDR2 from the germline V gene are SGHNT and YENEEA. This CDR3 reads CASSLSGRSYEQFF. As DNA, the CDR3 is TGTGCCAGCAGCCTTAGCGGGAGGTCTTATGAGCAGTTCTTC.

The V and J genes are TRBV6-4 and TRBJ2-7; 10 bases align to TRBD2. The CDR3 is made up of 15 amino acids. Germline-derived CDR1 and CDR2 are MRHNA and SNTAGT. The J segment lost 2 bases and the V segment lost 1 base, leaving 2 bases of the junction unmatched. CDR3 amino acids: CASSDLAGGPYEQYF. As DNA, the CDR3 is TGTGCCAGCAGTGACTTAGCGGGAGGCCCCTACGAGCAGTACTTC.

The chain's CDR3 is CASSIRDRAYEQYF. The CDR3 DNA sequence: TGTGCCAGTAGTATAAGGGACAGGGCCTACGAGCAGTACTTC. This chain connects TRBV19 to TRBJ2-7, with 9 bases fitting TRBD1. This CDR3 contains 14 residues. The junction had 1 base not matched to a gene; V was cut back by 2 bases and J by 2 bases. Germline CDR1 LNHDA, CDR2 SQIVND (reference sequence). Combining the CDR3 with reference TRBV19 and TRBJ2-7 gives the whole variable domain DGGITQSPKYLFRKEGQNVTLSCEQNLNHDAMYWYRQDPGQGLRLIYYSQIVNDFQKGDIAEGYSVSREKKESFPLTVTSAQKNPTAFYLCASSIRDRAYEQYFGPGTRLTVT.

This clone was counted once. This chain links TRBV18 with TRBJ2-1; D not certain. Per germline, CDR1 KGHSH and CDR2 LQKENI. This CDR3 spans 16 amino acids. V was shortened by 2 bases and J by 0 bases, with 11 bases between the two germline ends. CDR3 nucleotide sequence: TGTGCCAGCTCACCATCCATCGGAGCCTCCTACAATGAGCAGTTCTTC. Protein sequence: CASSPSIGASYNEQFF.

The chain joins TRBV27 to TRBJ2-3, with D unclear. Per germline, CDR1 MNHEY and CDR2 SMNVEV (reference sequence). V was trimmed by 4 bases and J by 8 bases, leaving 13 bases between them. The CDR3 is 13 amino acids. The CDR3 protein is CASSSLSWGTQYF. The CDR3 DNA reads TGTGCCAGCAGTTCACTGTCATGGGGTACGCAGTATTTT.

The rearrangement uses TRBV6-1 and TRBJ1-5; D gene uncertain. The V end lost 7 bases, the J end lost 3 bases, and 13 bases lay between the germline ends. Germline CDR1 MNHNS, CDR2 SASEGT. This CDR3 comprises 14 residues. CDR3 loop: CASIPDPINQPQHF. DNA for the CDR3: TGTGCCAGCATCCCAGATCCGATCAATCAGCCCCAGCATTTT.

V gene TRBV28 combines with J gene TRBJ1-3, with 12 nucleotides matching TRBD1. Trimming at V came to 5 bases and at J to 2 bases, leaving 4 bases not matched to a gene. There are 16 residues in the CDR3. Looked up from germline, CDR1 is MDHEN and CDR2 is SYDVKM. CDR3 amino acids: CASSTGDRGPGNTIYF. CDR3 DNA sequence: TGTGCCAGCAGTACCGGGGACAGGGGGCCTGGAAACACCATATATTTT.

Notes on this clone: This sample also contains other DNA sequences that code for the same CDR3. The rearrangement links TRBV7-3 to TRBJ1-1, with 9 bases fitting TRBD1. This CDR3 is 14 amino acids long. Per germline, CDR1 SGHTA and CDR2 FQGTGA. Trimming removed 5 bases from V and 1 base from J; junction bases left unmatched: 2. CDR3 sequence (DNA): TGTGCCAGCAGCCCGGGACAGGGGAACACTGAAGCTTTCTTT. This gives the protein CASSPGQGNTEAFF.

This clone was seen a few times. The V and J genes are TRBV15 and TRBJ1-2; D may be TRBD1 (5 bases). V gave up 0 bases and J gave up 0 bases, with 17 bases separating them. Germline V CDR1 and CDR2: LNHNV, YYDKDF (reference sequence). The CDR3 runs to 18 residues. CDR3 sequence reads: CATSRDVGGLGANYGYTF. The CDR3 DNA reads as TGTGCCACCAGCAGAGATGTTGGGGGGTTAGGGGCTAACTATGGCTACACCTTC.

V and J are TRBV30 and TRBJ2-1; possibly TRBD1 or TRBD2 for D (6 bases each). V shed 0 bases and J shed 0 bases, with 15 bases lying between them. Germline CDR1 reads GTSNPN; CDR2 reads SVGIG (reference sequence). This CDR3 comprises 17 residues. The DNA for the CDR3 is TGTGCCTGGAGTGTACCGGGGGCGGGATCCTCCTACAATGAGCAGTTCTTC. Translated: CAWSVPGAGSSYNEQFF.

The CDR3 coding sequence is TGTGCCTGGAGTGCTAAAGAGACCCAGTACTTC. Translated, it gives CAWSAKETQYF. The chain joins TRBV30 to TRBJ2-5; D is unresolved. CDR3 length: 11 amino acids. V was shortened by 1 base and J by 3 bases, with 3 bases between the two germline ends. Germline lookup yields CDR1 GTSNPN and CDR2 SVGIG (reference sequence).